The 15 T cell receptor beta chains given below trace back to one sample, sequenced in a study of blood T cell repertoires in COVID-19. The data were produced by immunoSEQ multiplex PCR, yet TCRdb's version contains in-frame clones alone and is incomplete. This table holds about 250,000 clones, 70% to 85% found once. The sequencing sample was made of peripheral blood. All receptors come from an elderly woman with active or convalescent COVID-19.

This clone was seen at least ten times. The chain joins TRBV11-2 to TRBJ2-3; tentatively, D is TRBD2 (7 bases). V dropped 5 bases and J dropped 1 base, with 25 bases sitting between them. Per germline, CDR1 SGHAT and CDR2 FQNNGV. The CDR3 extends over 19 amino acids. CDR3 amino acids: CASSLHTMIGGPRTDTQYF. DNA of the CDR3: TGTGCCAGCAGCCTTCACACTATGATCGGGGGGCCTCGCACAGATACGCAGTATTTT. The full variable domain, in which reference TRBV11-2 and TRBJ2-3 provide the parts outside the CDR3, is EAGVAQSPRYKIIEKRQSVAFWCNPISGHATLYWYQQILGQGPKLLIQFQNNGVVDDSQLPKDRFSAERLKGVDSTLKIQPAKLEDSAVYLCASSLHTMIGGPRTDTQYFGPGTRLTVL.

Written as DNA, the CDR3 is TGCGCCAGCAGCTTAAATCCCGGGAATGAAAAACTGTTTTTT. Protein: CASSLNPGNEKLFF. This rearrangement joins TRBV5-1 to TRBJ1-4; D gene ambiguous. The CDR3 spans 14 residues. Germline CDR1 reads SGHRS; CDR2 reads YFSETQ. The ends were cut back, 2 bases at V and 5 bases at J, with 10 bases in the middle.

CDR3: CASSEWGQATDTQYF. DNA for the CDR3: TGTGCCAGCAGTGAATGGGGACAGGCCACAGATACGCAGTATTTT. This chain uses TRBV2 with TRBJ2-3, with 8 bases matching TRBD1. Germline assignment: CDR1 SNHLY and CDR2 FYNNEI. There are 15 residues in the CDR3. With 2 bases clipped from V and 2 bases from J, the junction kept 3 bases outside the gene matches. Full variable domain (missing parts from reference TRBV2 and TRBJ2-3): EPEVTQTPSHQVTQMGQEVILRCVPISNHLYFYWYRQILGQKVEFLVSFYNNEISEKSEIFDDQFSVERPDGSNFTLKIRSTKLEDSAMYFCASSEWGQATDTQYFGPGTRLTVL.

The chain couples TRBV10-2 to TRBJ2-7, with 10 nucleotides matching TRBD2. V gave up 6 bases and J gave up 3 bases; unmatched junction bases: 5. CDR3 length: 14 amino acids. Germline V CDR1 and CDR2: WSHSY, SAAADI. The CDR3 spells CASSGLAAIYEQYF. CDR3 DNA: TGCGCCAGCAGCGGACTAGCGGCCATCTACGAGCAGTACTTC.

CDR3 sequence (DNA): TGTGCCAGTAGTAGCGGGATTGCGGACACCTACAATGAGCAGTTCTTC. This codes for CASSSGIADTYNEQFF. The rearrangement uses TRBV19 and TRBJ2-1; tentatively, D is TRBD2 (6 bases). Germline assignment: CDR1 LNHDA and CDR2 SQIVND (reference sequence). V lost 4 bases to trimming and J lost 2 bases, with 15 bases between them. The CDR3 has 16 residues.

The chain carries TRBV5-5 and TRBJ1-4; 9 bases line up with TRBD1. The CDR3 is made up of 14 amino acids. J lost 7 bases, V lost 4 bases, and 5 bases had no gene match. Germline V gene sequence: CDR1 SGHKS, CDR2 YYEKEE (reference sequence). The CDR3 nucleotides are TGTGCCAGCAGCCCGGGACAGGGCCGTGAAAAACTGTTTTTT. Translation: CASSPGQGREKLFF.

V usage is TRBV18 and J usage is TRBJ2-7, with TRBD2 matching 7 bases. The CDR3 totals 15 residues. Germline assignment: CDR1 KGHSH and CDR2 LQKENI. With V trimmed by 2 bases and J by 6 bases, 10 bases remained unmatched. CDR3: CASSPVGGLAGEQYF. The DNA for the CDR3 is TGTGCCAGCTCACCAGTGGGGGGTTTAGCGGGCGAGCAGTACTTC.

J is TRBJ2-4 and V is TRBV3-1 (or the pseudogene TRBV3-2); D is undetermined. This CDR3 has 16 amino acids. Germline values: CDR1 LGHDT, CDR2 YNNKEL (reference sequence). Deletions cut 5 bases from V and 0 bases from J, with 14 bases between. CDR3 residues: CASSEQVSLAKNIQYF. In DNA form, the CDR3 reads TGTGCCAGCAGCGAACAAGTTTCCCTAGCCAAAAACATTCAGTACTTC.

The chain joins TRBV24-1 to TRBJ2-3, with D possibly being TRBD2 (6 bases). The CDR3 spans 16 residues. The V gene's germline CDR1 is KGHDR and CDR2 SFDVKD. Trimming left V 5 bases short and J 0 bases short, with 14 bases between. The CDR3 is CATSGDFAGSTDTQYF. CDR3 bases: TGTGCCACCAGTGGCGATTTCGCGGGGAGCACAGATACGCAGTATTTT.

This chain uses TRBV27 with TRBJ1-5, with TRBD1 as a possible D gene (6 bases). CDR3 length equals 15 residues. The V gene's germline CDR1 is MNHEY and CDR2 SMNVEV (reference sequence). V was cut by 1 base and J by 2 bases, with 9 bases left in between. The CDR3 DNA reads as TGTGCCAGCAGTTTATACGCAGGGGGCAATCAGCCCCAGCATTTT. Protein product: CASSLYAGGNQPQHF.

This chain joins TRBV5-1 and TRBJ2-3, with a tentative D call TRBD2 (7 bases). The CDR3 length is 15 residues. Germline V gene lookup returns CDR1 SGHRS and CDR2 YFSETQ. The germline V and J ends were trimmed by 4 bases and 4 bases, with 16 bases remaining between them. The CDR3 sequence: CASSPGGRAPDTQYF. The CDR3 bases are TGCGCCAGCAGCCCGGGGGGCAGGGCCCCAGATACGCAGTATTTT.

The chain links TRBV10-3 to TRBJ1-5; weak D call: TRBD1 (5 bases). CDR3 size: 15 residues. Trimming pared 10 bases from V and 4 bases from J, leaving 20 bases between. The germline CDR1 and CDR2 sequences are ENHRY and SYGVKD. CDR3 loop: CATMLTDDGNQPQHF. CDR3 bases: TGTGCCACCATGTTGACAGACGATGGTAATCAGCCCCAGCATTTT.

The J gene is TRBJ2-2, the V gene TRBV18; TRBD1 matches at 7 bases. The germline CDR1 and CDR2 sequences are KGHSH and LQKENI. The CDR3 is 16 amino acids. The ends lost 6 bases at V and 6 bases at J; junction bases unmatched: 13. CDR3 in DNA: TGTGCCAGCTCCCTTCATCGGGACAGTTTTTCCGGGGAGCTGTTTTTT. Protein product: CASSLHRDSFSGELFF.

V gene TRBV6-5 combines with J gene TRBJ1-2, with 10 bases identical to TRBD1. V was clipped by 2 bases and J by 4 bases; unmatched bases: 4. The CDR3 sequence is 15 residues long. Germline values: CDR1 MNHEY, CDR2 SVGAGI. DNA of the CDR3: TGTGCCAGCAGTTACGATGGGACAGGGGTCTATGGCTACACCTTC. Amino acids: CASSYDGTGVYGYTF.

The CDR3 protein is CSDVDRAIYNEQFF. The CDR3 DNA reads TGCAGCGACGTGGACAGGGCGATTTACAATGAGCAGTTCTTC. The rearrangement uses TRBV29-1 and TRBJ2-1; 8 bases align to TRBD1. CDR1 is SQVTM and CDR2 is ANQGSEA in the germline V gene. The junction had 9 bases not matched to a gene; V was cut back by 7 bases and J by 4 bases. This CDR3 region has 14 residues.